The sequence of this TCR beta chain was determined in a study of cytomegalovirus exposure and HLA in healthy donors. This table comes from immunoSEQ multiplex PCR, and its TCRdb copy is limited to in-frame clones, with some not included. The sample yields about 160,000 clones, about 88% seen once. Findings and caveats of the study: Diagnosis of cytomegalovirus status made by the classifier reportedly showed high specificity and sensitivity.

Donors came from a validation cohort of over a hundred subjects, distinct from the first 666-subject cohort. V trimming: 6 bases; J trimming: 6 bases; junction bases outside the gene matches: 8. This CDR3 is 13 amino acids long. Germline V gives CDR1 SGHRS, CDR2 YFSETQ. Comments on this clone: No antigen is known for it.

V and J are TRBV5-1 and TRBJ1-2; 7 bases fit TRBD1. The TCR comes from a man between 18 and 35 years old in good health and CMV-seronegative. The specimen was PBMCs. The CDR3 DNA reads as TGCGCCAGCATCCCAGGGGGAGAGAATGGCTACACCTTC. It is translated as CASIPGGENGYTF.